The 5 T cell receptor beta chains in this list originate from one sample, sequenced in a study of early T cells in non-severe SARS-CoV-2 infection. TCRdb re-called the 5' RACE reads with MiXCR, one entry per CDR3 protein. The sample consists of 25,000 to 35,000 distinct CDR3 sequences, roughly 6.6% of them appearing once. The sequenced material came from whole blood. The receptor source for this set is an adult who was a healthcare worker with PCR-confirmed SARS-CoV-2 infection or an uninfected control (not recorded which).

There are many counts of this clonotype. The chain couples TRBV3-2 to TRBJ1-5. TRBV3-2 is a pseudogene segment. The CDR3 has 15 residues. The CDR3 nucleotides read TGTGCCAGCAGCCAAGATAAAACAGCCAATCAGCCCCAGCATTTT. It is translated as CASSQDKTANQPQHF.

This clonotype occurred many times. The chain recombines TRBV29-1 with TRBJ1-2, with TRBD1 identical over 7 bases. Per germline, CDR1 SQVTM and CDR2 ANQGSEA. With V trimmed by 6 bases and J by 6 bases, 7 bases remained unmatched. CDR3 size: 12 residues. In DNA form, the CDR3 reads TGCAGCGTAGCCCAGGGGGGCGATGGCTACACCTTC. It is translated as CSVAQGGDGYTF.

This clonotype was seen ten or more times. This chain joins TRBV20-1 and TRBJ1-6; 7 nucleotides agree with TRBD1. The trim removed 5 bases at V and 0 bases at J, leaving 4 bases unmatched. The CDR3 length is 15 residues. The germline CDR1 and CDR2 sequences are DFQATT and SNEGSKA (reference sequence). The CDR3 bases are TGCAGTGCTTCCCGGGACAGCTCCTATAATTCACCCCTCCACTTT. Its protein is CSASRDSSYNSPLHF.

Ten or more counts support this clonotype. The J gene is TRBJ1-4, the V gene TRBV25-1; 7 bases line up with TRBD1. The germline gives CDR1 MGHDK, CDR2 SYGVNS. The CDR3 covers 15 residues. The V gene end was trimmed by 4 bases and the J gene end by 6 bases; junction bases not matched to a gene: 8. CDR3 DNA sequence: TGTGCCAGCAGTGCCAGGAACAGGGGAGATGAAAAACTGTTTTTT. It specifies CASSARNRGDEKLFF.

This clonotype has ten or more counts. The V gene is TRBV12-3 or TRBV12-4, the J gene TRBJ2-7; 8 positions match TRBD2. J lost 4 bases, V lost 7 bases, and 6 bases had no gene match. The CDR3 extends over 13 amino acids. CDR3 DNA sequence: TGTGCCAGCACCCCGGGACTAGGTTACGAGCAGTACTTC. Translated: CASTPGLGYEQYF.